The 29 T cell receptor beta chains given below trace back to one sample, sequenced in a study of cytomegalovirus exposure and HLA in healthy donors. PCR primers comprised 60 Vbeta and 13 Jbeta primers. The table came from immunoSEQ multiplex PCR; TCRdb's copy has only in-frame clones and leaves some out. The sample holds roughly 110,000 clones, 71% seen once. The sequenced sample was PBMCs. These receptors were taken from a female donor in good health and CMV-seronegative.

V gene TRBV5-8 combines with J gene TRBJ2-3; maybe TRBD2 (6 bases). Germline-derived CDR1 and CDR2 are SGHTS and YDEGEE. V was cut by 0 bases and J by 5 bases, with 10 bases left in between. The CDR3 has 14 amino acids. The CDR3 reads CASSLGREVDTQYF. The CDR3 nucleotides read TGTGCCAGCAGCTTGGGGAGGGAGGTAGATACGCAGTATTTT.

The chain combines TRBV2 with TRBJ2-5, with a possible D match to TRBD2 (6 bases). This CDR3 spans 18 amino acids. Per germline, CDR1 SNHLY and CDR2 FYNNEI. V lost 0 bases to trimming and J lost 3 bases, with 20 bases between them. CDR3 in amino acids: CASSEARGRPPAKETQYF. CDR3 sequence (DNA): TGTGCCAGCAGTGAAGCTCGGGGGAGGCCCCCCGCAAAAGAGACCCAGTACTTC.

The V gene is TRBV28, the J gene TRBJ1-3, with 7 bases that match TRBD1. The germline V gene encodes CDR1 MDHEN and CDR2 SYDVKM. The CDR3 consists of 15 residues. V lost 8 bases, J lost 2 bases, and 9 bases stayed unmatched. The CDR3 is CASWDTGEAGNTIYF. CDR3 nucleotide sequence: TGTGCCAGCTGGGACACAGGGGAAGCTGGAAACACCATATATTTT.

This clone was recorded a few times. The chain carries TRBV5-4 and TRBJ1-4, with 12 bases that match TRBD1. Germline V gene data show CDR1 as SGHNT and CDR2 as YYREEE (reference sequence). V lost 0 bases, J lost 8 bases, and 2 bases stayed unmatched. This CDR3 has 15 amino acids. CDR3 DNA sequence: TGTGCCAGCAGCTTGGAGGGACAGGGGGCGGAAAAACTGTTTTTT. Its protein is CASSLEGQGAEKLFF.

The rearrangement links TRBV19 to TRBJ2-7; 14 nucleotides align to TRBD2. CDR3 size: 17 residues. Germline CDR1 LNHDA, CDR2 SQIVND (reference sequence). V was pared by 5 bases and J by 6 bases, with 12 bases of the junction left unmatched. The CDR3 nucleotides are TGTGCCAGTAGTGGTCGACTAGCGGGAGGGCCACCTTTCGAGCAGTACTTC. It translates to CASSGRLAGGPPFEQYF.

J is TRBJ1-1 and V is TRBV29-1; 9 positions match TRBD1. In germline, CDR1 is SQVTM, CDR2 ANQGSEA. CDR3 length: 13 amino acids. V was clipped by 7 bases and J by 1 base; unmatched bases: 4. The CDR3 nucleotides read TGCAGCGCGGGACAGGGTCCGAACACTGAAGCTTTCTTT. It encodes CSAGQGPNTEAFF.

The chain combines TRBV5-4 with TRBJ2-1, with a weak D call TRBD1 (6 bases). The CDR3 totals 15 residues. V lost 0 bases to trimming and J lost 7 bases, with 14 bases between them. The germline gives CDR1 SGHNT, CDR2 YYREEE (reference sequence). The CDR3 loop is CASSLEGVFTNEQFF. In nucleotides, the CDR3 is TGTGCCAGCAGCTTGGAGGGGGTCTTCACTAATGAGCAGTTCTTC.

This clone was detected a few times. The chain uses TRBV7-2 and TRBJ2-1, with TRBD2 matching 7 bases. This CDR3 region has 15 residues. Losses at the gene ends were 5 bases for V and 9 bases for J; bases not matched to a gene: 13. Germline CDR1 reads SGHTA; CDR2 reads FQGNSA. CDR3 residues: CASSVYAGEGGEQFF. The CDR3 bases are TGTGCCAGCAGCGTCTATGCGGGAGAGGGCGGTGAGCAGTTCTTC. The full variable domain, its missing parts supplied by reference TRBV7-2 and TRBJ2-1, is GAGVSQSPSNKVTEKGKDVELRCDPISGHTALYWYRQSLGQGLEFLIYFQGNSAPDKSGLPSDRFSAERTGGSVSTLTIQRTQQEDSAVYLCASSVYAGEGGEQFFGPGTRLTVL.

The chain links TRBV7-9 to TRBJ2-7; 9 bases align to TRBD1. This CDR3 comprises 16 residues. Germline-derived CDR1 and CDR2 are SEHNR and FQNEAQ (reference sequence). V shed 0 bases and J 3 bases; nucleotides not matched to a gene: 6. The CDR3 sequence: CASSLARTGANYEQYF. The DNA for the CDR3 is TGTGCCAGCAGCTTAGCTAGGACAGGGGCCAACTACGAGCAGTACTTC.

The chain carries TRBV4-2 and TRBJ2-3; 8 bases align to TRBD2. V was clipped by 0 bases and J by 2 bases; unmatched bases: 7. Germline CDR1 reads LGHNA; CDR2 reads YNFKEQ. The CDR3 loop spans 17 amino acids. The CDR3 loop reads CASSQDGAGGPTDTQYF. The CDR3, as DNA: TGTGCCAGCAGCCAAGACGGTGCGGGAGGTCCCACAGATACGCAGTATTTT.

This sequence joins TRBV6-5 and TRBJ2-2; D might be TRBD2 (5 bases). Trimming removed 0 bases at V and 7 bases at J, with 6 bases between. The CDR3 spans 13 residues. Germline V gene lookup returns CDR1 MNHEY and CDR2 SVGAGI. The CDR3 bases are TGTGCCAGCAGTTACTCCGAGGGCGGGGAGCTGTTTTTT. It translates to CASSYSEGGELFF.

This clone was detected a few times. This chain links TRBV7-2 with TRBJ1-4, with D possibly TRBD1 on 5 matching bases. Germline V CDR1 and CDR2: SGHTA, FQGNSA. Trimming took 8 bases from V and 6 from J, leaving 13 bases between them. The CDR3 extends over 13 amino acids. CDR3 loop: CASQDIGYEKLFF. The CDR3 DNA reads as TGTGCCAGCCAGGACATCGGCTATGAAAAACTGTTTTTT.

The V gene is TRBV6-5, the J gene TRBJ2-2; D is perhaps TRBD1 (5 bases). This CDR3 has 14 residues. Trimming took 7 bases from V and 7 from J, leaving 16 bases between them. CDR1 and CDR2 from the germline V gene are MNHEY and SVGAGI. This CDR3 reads CASTTGARGGELFF. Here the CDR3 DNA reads TGTGCCAGCACGACTGGGGCCCGAGGCGGGGAGCTGTTTTTT.

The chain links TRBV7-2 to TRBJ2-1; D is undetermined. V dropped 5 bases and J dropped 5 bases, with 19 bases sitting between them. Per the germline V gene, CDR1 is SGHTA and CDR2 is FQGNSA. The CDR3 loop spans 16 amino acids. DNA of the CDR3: TGTGCCAGCAGCGACAAACCTGTCGAGTTCGACAATGAGCAGTTCTTC. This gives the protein CASSDKPVEFDNEQFF.

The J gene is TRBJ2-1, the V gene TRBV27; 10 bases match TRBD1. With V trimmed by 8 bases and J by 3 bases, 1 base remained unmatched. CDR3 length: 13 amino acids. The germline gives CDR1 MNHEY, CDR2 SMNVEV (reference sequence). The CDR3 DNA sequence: TGTGCCAGCGGGGACAGGGGCTACAATGAGCAGTTCTTC. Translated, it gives CASGDRGYNEQFF.

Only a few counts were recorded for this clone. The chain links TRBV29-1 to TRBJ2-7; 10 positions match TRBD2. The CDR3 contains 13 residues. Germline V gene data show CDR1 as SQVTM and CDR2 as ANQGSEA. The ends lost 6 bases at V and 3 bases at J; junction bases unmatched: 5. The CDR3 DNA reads TGCAGCGTCCGAGGGACTAGCGACTACGAGCAGTACTTC. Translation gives CSVRGTSDYEQYF.

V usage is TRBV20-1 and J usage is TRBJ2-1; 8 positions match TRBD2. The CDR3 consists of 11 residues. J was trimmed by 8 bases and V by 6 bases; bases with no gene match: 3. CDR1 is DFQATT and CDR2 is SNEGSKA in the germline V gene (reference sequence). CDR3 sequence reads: CSAPRGDEQFF. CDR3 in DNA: TGCAGTGCACCGCGGGGGGATGAGCAGTTCTTC.

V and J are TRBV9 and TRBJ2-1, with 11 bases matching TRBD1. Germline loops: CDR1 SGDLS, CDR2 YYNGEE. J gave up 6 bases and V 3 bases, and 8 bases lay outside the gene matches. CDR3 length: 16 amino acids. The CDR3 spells CASSETGTGGFNEQFF. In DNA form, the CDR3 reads TGTGCCAGCAGCGAAACCGGGACAGGGGGTTTCAATGAGCAGTTCTTC.

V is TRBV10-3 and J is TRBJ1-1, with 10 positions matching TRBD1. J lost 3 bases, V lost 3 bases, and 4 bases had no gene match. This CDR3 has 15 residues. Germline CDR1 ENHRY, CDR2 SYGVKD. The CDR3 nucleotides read TGTGCCATCAGTGACCCGGGACAGGGGTACACTGAAGCTTTCTTT. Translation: CAISDPGQGYTEAFF.

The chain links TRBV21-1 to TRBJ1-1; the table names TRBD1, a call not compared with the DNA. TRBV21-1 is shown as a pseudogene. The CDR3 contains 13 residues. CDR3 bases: TGTGCCAGCGGACAGGGGCCGAACACTGAAGCTTTCTTT. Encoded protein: CASGQGPNTEAFF.

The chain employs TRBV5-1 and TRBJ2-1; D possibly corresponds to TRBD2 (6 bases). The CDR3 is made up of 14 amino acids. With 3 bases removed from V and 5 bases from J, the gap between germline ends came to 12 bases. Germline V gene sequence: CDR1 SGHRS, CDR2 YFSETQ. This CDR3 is CASSSIAVNNEQFF. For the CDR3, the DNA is TGCGCCAGCAGCTCCATAGCGGTTAACAATGAGCAGTTCTTC. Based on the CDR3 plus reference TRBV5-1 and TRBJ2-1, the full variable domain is KAGVTQTPRYLIKTRGQQVTLSCSPISGHRSVSWYQQTPGQGLQFLFEYFSETQRNKGNFPGRFSGRQFSNSRSEMNVSTLELGDSALYLCASSSIAVNNEQFFGPGTRLTVL.

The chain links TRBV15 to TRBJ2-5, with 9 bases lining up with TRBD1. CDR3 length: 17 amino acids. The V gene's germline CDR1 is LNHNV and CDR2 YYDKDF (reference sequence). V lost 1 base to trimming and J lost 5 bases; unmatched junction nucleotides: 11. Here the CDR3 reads CATSRGSGQGRGETQYF. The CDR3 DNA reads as TGTGCCACCAGCAGAGGAAGTGGACAGGGGCGAGGGGAGACCCAGTACTTC. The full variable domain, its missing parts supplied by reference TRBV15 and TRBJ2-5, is DAMVIQNPRYQVTQFGKPVTLSCSQTLNHNVMYWYQQKSSQAPKLLFHYYDKDFNNEADTPDNFQSRRPNTSFCFLDIRSPGLGDTAMYLCATSRGSGQGRGETQYFGPGTRLLVL.

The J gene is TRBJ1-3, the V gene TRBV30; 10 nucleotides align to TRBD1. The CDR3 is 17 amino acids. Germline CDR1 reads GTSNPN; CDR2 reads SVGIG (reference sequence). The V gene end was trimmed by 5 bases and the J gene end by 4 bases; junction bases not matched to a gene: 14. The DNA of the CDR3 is TGTGCCTGGTCTCCGAGGGACAGGGGTTTATGGGGAAACACCATATATTTT. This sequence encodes CAWSPRDRGLWGNTIYF.

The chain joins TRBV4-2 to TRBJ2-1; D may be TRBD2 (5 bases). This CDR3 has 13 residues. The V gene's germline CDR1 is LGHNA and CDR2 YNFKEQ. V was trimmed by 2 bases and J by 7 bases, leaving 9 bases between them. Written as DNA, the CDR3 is TGTGCCAGCAGCCAATTTAGAGGGAATGAGCAGTTCTTC. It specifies CASSQFRGNEQFF.

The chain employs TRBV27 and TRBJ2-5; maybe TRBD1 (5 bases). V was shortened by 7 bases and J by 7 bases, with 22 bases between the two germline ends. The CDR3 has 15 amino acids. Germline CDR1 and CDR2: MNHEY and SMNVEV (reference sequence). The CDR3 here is CASTPLGLGLGTQYF. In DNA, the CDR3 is TGTGCCAGCACTCCCCTGGGGCTGGGTTTGGGGACCCAGTACTTC.

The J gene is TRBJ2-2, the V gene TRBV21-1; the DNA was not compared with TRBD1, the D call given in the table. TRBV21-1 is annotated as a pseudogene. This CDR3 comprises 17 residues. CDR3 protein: CASKRGPTGKDTGELFF. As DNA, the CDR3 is TGTGCCAGCAAAAGAGGACCGACAGGGAAGGACACCGGGGAGCTGTTTTTT.

The CDR3 here is CASSFSNEQFF. The CDR3 DNA is TGTGCCAGCAGCTTTTCAAATGAGCAGTTCTTC. V is TRBV5-4 and J is TRBJ2-1; D remains ambiguous. V was pared by 2 bases and J by 7 bases, with 4 bases between. Germline assignment: CDR1 SGHNT and CDR2 YYREEE (reference sequence). The CDR3 extends over 11 amino acids.

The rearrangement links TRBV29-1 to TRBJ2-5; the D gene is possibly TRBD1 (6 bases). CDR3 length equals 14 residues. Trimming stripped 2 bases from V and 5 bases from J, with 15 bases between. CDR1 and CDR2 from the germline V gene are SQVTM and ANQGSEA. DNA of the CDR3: TGCAGCGTTGAATTACAGGGATCGTACGAGACCCAGTACTTC. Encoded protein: CSVELQGSYETQYF.

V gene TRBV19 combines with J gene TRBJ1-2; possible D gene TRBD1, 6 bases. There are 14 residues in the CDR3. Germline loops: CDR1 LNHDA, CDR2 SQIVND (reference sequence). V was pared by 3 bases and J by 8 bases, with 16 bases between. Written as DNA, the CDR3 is TGTGCCAGTAGTATGAGGGGGAAGAACGGCGGCTACACCTTC. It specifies CASSMRGKNGGYTF. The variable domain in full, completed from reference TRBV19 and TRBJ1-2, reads DGGITQSPKYLFRKEGQNVTLSCEQNLNHDAMYWYRQDPGQGLRLIYYSQIVNDFQKGDIAEGYSVSREKKESFPLTVTSAQKNPTAFYLCASSMRGKNGGYTFGSGTRLTVV.